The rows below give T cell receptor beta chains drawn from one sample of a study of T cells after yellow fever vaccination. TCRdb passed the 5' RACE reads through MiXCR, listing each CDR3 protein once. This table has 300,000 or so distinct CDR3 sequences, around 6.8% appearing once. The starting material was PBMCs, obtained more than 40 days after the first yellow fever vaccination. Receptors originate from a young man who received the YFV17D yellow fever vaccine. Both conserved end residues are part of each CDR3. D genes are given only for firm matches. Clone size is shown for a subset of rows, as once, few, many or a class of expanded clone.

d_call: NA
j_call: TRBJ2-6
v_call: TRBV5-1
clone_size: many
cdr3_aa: CASSWGPGGANVLTF
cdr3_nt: TGCGCCAGCAGCTGGGGACCCGGAGGGGCCAACGTCCTGACTTTC

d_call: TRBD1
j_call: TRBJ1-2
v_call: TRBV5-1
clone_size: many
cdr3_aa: CASSLAGTGGEGYTF
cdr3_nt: TGCGCCAGCAGCTTGGCCGGGACAGGGGGGGAAGGCTACACCTTC

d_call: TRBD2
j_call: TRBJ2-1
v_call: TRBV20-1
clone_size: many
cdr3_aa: CSAPRTSGGDNEQFF
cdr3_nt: TGCAGTGCCCCTCGAACTAGCGGGGGGGACAATGAGCAGTTCTTC

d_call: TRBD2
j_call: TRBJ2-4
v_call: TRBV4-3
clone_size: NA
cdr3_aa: CASSQVLAGGTYVQYF
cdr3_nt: TGCGCCAGCAGCCAAGTTCTAGCGGGGGGCACGTACGTTCAGTACTTC

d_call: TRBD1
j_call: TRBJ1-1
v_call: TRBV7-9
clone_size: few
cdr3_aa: CASSPVAGGTEAFF
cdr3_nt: TGTGCCAGCAGCCCTGTTGCAGGGGGCACTGAAGCTTTCTTT

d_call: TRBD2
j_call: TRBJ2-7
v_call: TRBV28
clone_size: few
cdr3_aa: CASSPLPRGGGYEQYF
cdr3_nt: TGTGCCAGCAGTCCTCTACCGCGGGGGGGAGGCTACGAGCAGTACTTC

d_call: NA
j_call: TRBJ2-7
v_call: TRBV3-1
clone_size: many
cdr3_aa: CASSQTPLEQYF
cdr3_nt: TGTGCCAGCAGCCAGACACCCCTCGAGCAGTACTTC

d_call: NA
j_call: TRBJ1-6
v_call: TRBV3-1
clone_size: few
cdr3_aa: CASRGWGTDSPLHF
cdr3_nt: TGTGCCAGCAGGGGATGGGGGACGGATTCACCCCTCCACTTT

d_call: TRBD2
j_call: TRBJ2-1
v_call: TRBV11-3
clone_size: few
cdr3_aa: CASSPPGLANEQFF
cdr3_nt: TGTGCCAGCAGCCCACCGGGACTAGCAAATGAGCAGTTCTTC

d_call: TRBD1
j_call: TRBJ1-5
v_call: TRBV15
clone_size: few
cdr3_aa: CATSTSAGTGSNQPQHF
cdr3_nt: TGTGCCACCAGCACAAGTGCCGGGACAGGGAGCAATCAGCCCCAGCATTTT

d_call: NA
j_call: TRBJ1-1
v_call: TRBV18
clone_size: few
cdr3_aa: CASSPLRERGTEAFF
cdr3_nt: TGTGCCAGCTCACCTCTCAGGGAACGGGGAACTGAAGCTTTCTTT

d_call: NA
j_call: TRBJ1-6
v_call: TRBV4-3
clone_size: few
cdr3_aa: CASSQDTEQYNSPLHF
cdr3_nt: TGCGCCAGCAGCCAAGATACAGAACAGTATAATTCACCCCTCCACTTT

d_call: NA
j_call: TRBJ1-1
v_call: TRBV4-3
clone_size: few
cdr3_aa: CASSQFPQVMNTEAFF
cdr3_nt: TGCGCCAGCAGCCAATTCCCTCAGGTAATGAACACTGAAGCTTTCTTT

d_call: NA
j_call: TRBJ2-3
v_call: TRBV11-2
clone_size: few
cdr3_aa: CASSPGWGTDTQYF
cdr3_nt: TGTGCCAGCAGCCCAGGATGGGGCACAGATACGCAGTATTTT

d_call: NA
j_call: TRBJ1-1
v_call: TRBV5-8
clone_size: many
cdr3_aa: CASSPTGGRTEAFF
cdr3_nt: TGTGCCAGCAGCCCCACGGGGGGACGTACTGAAGCTTTCTTT

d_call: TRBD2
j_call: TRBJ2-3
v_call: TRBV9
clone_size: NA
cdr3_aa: CASSPRRGTRSTDTQYF
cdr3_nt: TGTGCCAGCAGCCCTAGGAGGGGGACTAGAAGCACAGATACGCAGTATTTT

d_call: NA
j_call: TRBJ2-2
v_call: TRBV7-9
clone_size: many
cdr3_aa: CASSLASGGELFF
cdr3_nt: TGTGCCAGCAGCTTAGCCTCGGGCGGGGAGCTGTTTTTT

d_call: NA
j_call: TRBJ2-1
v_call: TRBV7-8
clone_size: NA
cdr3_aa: CASSPRTLASVEQFF
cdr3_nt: TGTGCCAGCAGCCCGAGGACTCTTGCGAGTGTTGAGCAGTTCTTC

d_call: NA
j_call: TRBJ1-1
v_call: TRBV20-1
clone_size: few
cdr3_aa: CSARYTGTFGLNTEAFF
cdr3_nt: TGCAGTGCTCGATATACAGGGACCTTTGGGCTGAACACTGAAGCTTTCTTT

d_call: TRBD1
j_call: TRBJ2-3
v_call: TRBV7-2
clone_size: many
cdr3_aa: CASSSWAGGNTQYF
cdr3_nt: TGTGCCAGCAGCTCTTGGGCAGGGGGAAATACGCAGTATTTT

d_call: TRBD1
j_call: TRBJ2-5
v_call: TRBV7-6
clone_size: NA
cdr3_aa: CASSFGQGPPKETQYF
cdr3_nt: TGTGCCAGCAGCTTTGGACAGGGGCCACCAAAAGAGACCCAGTACTTC

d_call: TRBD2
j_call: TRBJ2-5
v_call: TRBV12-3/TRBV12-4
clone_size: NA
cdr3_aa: CATSPLGLQETQYF
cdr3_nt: TGTGCCACCAGCCCCTTGGGACTACAAGAGACCCAGTACTTC

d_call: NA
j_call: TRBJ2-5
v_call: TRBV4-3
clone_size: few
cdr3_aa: CASSQGRVRAFQETQYF
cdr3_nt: TGCGCCAGCAGCCAAGGCCGAGTCCGGGCCTTCCAAGAGACCCAGTACTTC

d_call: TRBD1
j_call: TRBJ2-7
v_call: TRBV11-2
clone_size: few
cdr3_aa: CASSPGQYLQQYF
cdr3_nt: TGTGCCAGCAGCCCGGGACAGTATCTCCAGCAGTACTTC

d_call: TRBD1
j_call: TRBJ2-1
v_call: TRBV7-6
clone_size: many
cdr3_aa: CASSLAGQGSYNEQFF
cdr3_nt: TGTGCCAGCAGCTTAGCCGGACAGGGGTCCTACAATGAGCAGTTCTTC

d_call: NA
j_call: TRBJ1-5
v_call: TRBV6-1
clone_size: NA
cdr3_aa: CASSRTGNSNQPQHF
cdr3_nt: TGTGCCAGCAGTCGGACCGGGAATAGCAATCAGCCCCAGCATTTT

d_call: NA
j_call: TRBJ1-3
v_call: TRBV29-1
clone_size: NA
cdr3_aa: CSVFLHGNSGNTIYF
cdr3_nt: TGCAGCGTTTTCCTACATGGTAACTCTGGAAACACCATATATTTT

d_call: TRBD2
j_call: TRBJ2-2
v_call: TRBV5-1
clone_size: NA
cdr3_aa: CASSSGAGDRTGELFF
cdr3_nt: TGCGCCAGCAGCTCCGGAGCGGGGGATAGGACCGGGGAGCTGTTTTTT

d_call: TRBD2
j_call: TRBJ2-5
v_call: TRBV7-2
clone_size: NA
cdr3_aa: CASSLLAGGSETQYF
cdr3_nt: TGTGCCAGCAGCTTACTCGCGGGGGGGTCAGAGACCCAGTACTTC

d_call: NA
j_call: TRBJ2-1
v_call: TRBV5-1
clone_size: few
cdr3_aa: CASSLLGVNEQFF
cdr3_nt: TGCGCCAGCAGCTTGCTAGGGGTTAATGAGCAGTTCTTC

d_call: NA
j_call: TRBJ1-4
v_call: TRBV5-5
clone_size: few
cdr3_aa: CASSLTTGIIEKLFF
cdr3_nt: TGTGCCAGCAGCTTGACAACAGGGATTATTGAAAAACTGTTTTTT

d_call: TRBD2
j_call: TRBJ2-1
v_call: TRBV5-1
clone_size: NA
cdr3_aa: CASSPRGRANEQFF
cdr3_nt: TGCGCCAGCAGCCCCCGAGGGAGGGCCAATGAGCAGTTCTTC

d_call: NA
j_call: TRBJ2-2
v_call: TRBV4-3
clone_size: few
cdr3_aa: CASSQGGWGRRGKAGELFF
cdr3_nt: TGCGCCAGCAGCCAAGGGGGGTGGGGGCGCAGGGGAAAAGCCGGGGAGCTGTTTTTT

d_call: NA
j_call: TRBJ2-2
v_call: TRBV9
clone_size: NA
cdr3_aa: CASSVSGGMAGELFF
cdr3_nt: TGTGCCAGCAGCGTATCCGGGGGCATGGCCGGGGAGCTGTTTTTT

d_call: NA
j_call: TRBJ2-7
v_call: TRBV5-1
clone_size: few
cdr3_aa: CASSAGTFYEQYF
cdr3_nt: TGCGCCAGCAGCGCCGGGACCTTCTACGAGCAGTACTTC

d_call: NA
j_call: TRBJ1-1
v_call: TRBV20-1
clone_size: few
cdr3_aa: CSARQGLGGNTEAFF
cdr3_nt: TGCAGTGCCAGACAAGGCCTAGGGGGGAACACTGAAGCTTTCTTT

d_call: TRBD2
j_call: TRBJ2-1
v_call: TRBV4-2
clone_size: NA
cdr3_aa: CASSQGWASGGRYDNEQFF
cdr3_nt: TGTGCCAGCAGCCAAGGTTGGGCTAGCGGGGGTAGGTATGACAATGAGCAGTTCTTC

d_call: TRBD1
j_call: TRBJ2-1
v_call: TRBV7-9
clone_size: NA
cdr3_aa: CASSSADRGFF
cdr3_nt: TGTGCCAGCAGCTCAGCGGACAGGGGGTTCTTC

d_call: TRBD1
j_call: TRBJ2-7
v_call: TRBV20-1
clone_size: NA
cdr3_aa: CSARTGDSSYEQYF
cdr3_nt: TGCAGTGCCCGGACAGGGGACAGCTCCTACGAGCAGTACTTC

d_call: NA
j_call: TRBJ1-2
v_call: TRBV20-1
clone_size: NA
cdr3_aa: CSGAHGYTF
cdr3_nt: TGCAGTGGGGCGCATGGCTACACCTTC

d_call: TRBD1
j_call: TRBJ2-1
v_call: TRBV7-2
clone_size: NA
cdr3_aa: CASSLVATGDHEQFF
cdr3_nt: TGTGCCAGCAGCTTAGTAGCGACAGGGGATCATGAGCAGTTCTTC

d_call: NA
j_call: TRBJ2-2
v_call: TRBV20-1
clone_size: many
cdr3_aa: CSARDWRGDTGELFF
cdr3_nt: TGCAGTGCTAGAGATTGGAGGGGGGACACCGGGGAGCTGTTTTTT